These T cell receptor beta chains were read from a single sample in a study of blood T cell repertoires in COVID-19. Profiling relied on immunoSEQ multiplex PCR, and the TCRdb table lists in-frame clones only, not all of them. The top ten clones hold approximately 1% of a sample with 380,000 or so clones, roughly 86% of them seen once. Sequenced material: peripheral blood. Every receptor here comes from a human donor with acute or convalescent COVID-19. The donor label of this sample is uncertain. Each CDR3 is given with its conserved first and last residue. D genes are given only for firm matches. Size tells how often a clone was seen (once, few, many) or the class of an expanded clone, and some rows leave it out.

cdr3_length: 12
clone_size: NA
j_call: TRBJ1-1
v_call: TRBV10-3
d_call: NA
cdr3_aa: CAIWDTNSEAFF
cdr3_nt: TGTGCCATCTGGGACACCAACTCTGAAGCTTTCTTT

cdr3_length: 13
clone_size: NA
j_call: TRBJ1-1
v_call: TRBV6-5
d_call: NA
cdr3_aa: CANSPGEGTEAFF
cdr3_nt: TGTGCCAATTCACCAGGGGAAGGCACTGAAGCTTTCTTT

cdr3_length: 15
clone_size: NA
j_call: TRBJ1-2
v_call: TRBV19
d_call: NA
cdr3_aa: CASSIRPDISYGYTF
cdr3_nt: TGTGCCAGTAGTATTCGACCGGACATCTCCTATGGCTACACCTTC

cdr3_length: 18
clone_size: NA
j_call: TRBJ2-1
v_call: TRBV19
d_call: NA
cdr3_aa: CASSISPPSWSSYNEQFF
cdr3_nt: TGTGCCAGTAGTATATCCCCCCCTAGCTGGAGCTCCTACAATGAGCAGTTCTTC

cdr3_length: 14
clone_size: NA
j_call: TRBJ1-4
v_call: TRBV2
d_call: NA
cdr3_aa: CASRQSLNNEKLFF
cdr3_nt: TGTGCCAGCCGACAGAGCCTTAATAATGAAAAACTGTTTTTT

cdr3_length: 15
clone_size: few
j_call: TRBJ2-1
v_call: TRBV5-4
d_call: NA
cdr3_aa: CASSPRLSRYNEQFF
cdr3_nt: TGTGCCAGCAGCCCACGACTAAGCCGCTACAATGAGCAGTTCTTC

cdr3_length: 16
clone_size: NA
j_call: TRBJ1-4
v_call: TRBV5-1
d_call: NA
cdr3_aa: CASSSQAGAGNEKLFF
cdr3_nt: TGCGCCAGCAGCTCCCAAGCTGGGGCCGGTAATGAAAAACTGTTTTTT

cdr3_length: 12
clone_size: once
j_call: TRBJ2-1
v_call: TRBV7-9
d_call: NA
cdr3_aa: CASSFDSDVPFF
cdr3_nt: TGTGCCAGCAGCTTCGACTCAGACGTCCCGTTCTTC

cdr3_length: 15
clone_size: NA
j_call: TRBJ2-7
v_call: TRBV18
d_call: TRBD1
cdr3_aa: CASSTGTGGLYEQYF
cdr3_nt: TGTGCCAGCTCAACCGGGACAGGGGGCCTCTACGAGCAGTACTTC

cdr3_length: 16
clone_size: NA
j_call: TRBJ2-1
v_call: TRBV6-5
d_call: NA
cdr3_aa: CASSYPGRGSRNEQFF
cdr3_nt: TGTGCCAGCAGTTACCCCGGGAGAGGCTCGCGGAATGAGCAGTTCTTC

cdr3_length: 13
clone_size: NA
j_call: TRBJ2-1
v_call: TRBV5-4
d_call: NA
cdr3_aa: CASSTSGVGEQFF
cdr3_nt: TGTGCCAGCAGCACCTCCGGGGTCGGTGAGCAGTTCTTC

cdr3_length: 12
clone_size: NA
j_call: TRBJ2-7
v_call: TRBV3-1/TRBV3-2
d_call: NA
cdr3_aa: CASSRQYGEQYF
cdr3_nt: TGTGCCAGCAGCCGACAGTACGGCGAGCAGTACTTC

cdr3_length: 16
clone_size: NA
j_call: TRBJ2-2
v_call: TRBV4-2
d_call: TRBD2
cdr3_aa: CASSPVGTSDGGELFF
cdr3_nt: TGTGCCAGCAGCCCGGTCGGGACTAGCGATGGCGGGGAGCTGTTTTTT

cdr3_length: 18
clone_size: NA
j_call: TRBJ1-2
v_call: TRBV3-1/TRBV3-2
d_call: TRBD1
cdr3_aa: CASSPRQGGHGEHYGYTF
cdr3_nt: TGTGCCAGCAGCCCCCGACAGGGGGGACACGGGGAGCACTATGGCTACACCTTC

cdr3_length: 12
clone_size: few
j_call: TRBJ1-1
v_call: TRBV3-1/TRBV3-2
d_call: NA
cdr3_aa: CASSQDAGGAFF
cdr3_nt: TGTGCCAGCAGCCAAGATGCCGGAGGGGCTTTCTTT

cdr3_length: 14
clone_size: NA
j_call: TRBJ1-2
v_call: TRBV5-1
d_call: NA
cdr3_aa: CASREEDSVNGYTF
cdr3_nt: TGCGCCAGCAGGGAGGAGGACAGCGTCAATGGCTACACCTTC

cdr3_length: 16
clone_size: NA
j_call: TRBJ2-1
v_call: TRBV5-1
d_call: TRBD2
cdr3_aa: CASRLGAGASYNEQFF
cdr3_nt: TGCGCCAGCAGACTCGGAGCGGGGGCGTCCTACAATGAGCAGTTCTTC

cdr3_length: 16
clone_size: NA
j_call: TRBJ2-1
v_call: TRBV27
d_call: NA
cdr3_aa: CASSLVGLSSYNEQFF
cdr3_nt: TGTGCCAGCAGTTTGGTGGGGCTCAGCTCCTACAATGAGCAGTTCTTC

cdr3_length: 15
clone_size: NA
j_call: TRBJ2-7
v_call: TRBV5-4
d_call: TRBD2
cdr3_aa: CASSLFSGRGYEQYF
cdr3_nt: TGTGCCAGCAGCTTGTTTAGCGGGAGAGGCTACGAGCAGTACTTC

cdr3_length: 15
clone_size: NA
j_call: TRBJ2-7
v_call: TRBV12-5
d_call: NA
cdr3_aa: CASGLVQGVPGEQYF
cdr3_nt: TGTGCTAGTGGTTTGGTACAAGGGGTCCCGGGCGAGCAGTACTTC

cdr3_length: 13
clone_size: NA
j_call: TRBJ2-7
v_call: TRBV6-5
d_call: NA
cdr3_aa: CASRDRTVDEQYF
cdr3_nt: TGTGCCAGCAGAGACAGGACGGTCGACGAGCAGTACTTC

cdr3_length: 11
clone_size: NA
j_call: TRBJ2-1
v_call: TRBV6-5
d_call: NA
cdr3_aa: CASSNVRSWFF
cdr3_nt: TGTGCCAGCAGCAATGTGCGGAGTTGGTTCTTC

cdr3_length: 15
clone_size: NA
j_call: TRBJ2-7
v_call: TRBV2
d_call: TRBD1
cdr3_aa: CASSSTTGLYYEQYF
cdr3_nt: TGTGCCAGCAGTTCAACGACAGGGCTATACTACGAGCAGTACTTC

cdr3_length: 15
clone_size: NA
j_call: TRBJ2-7
v_call: TRBV10-3
d_call: TRBD2
cdr3_aa: CAISEATSGANEQYF
cdr3_nt: TGTGCCATCAGTGAGGCCACTAGCGGGGCCAACGAGCAGTACTTC

cdr3_length: 14
clone_size: NA
j_call: TRBJ1-2
v_call: TRBV5-1
d_call: TRBD1
cdr3_aa: CASSLVTGNYGYTF
cdr3_nt: TGCGCCAGCAGCTTAGTGACAGGGAACTATGGCTACACCTTC